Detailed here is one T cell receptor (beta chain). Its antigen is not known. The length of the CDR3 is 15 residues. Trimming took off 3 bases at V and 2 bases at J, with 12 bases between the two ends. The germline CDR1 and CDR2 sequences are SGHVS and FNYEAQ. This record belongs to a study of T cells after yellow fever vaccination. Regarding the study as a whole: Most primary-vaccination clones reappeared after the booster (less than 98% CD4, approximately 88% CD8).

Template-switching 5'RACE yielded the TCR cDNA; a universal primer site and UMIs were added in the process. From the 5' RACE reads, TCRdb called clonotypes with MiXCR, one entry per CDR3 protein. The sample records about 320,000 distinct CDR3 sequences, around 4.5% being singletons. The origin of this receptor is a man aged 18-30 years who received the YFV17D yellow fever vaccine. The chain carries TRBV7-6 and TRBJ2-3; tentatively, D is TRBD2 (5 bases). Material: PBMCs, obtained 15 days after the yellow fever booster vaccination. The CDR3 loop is CASSFGVTTTDTQYF. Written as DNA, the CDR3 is TGTGCCAGCAGCTTCGGGGTGACCACCACAGATACGCAGTATTTT. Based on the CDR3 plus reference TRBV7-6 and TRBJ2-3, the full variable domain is GAGVSQSPRYKVTKRGQDVALRCDPISGHVSLYWYRQALGQGPEFLTYFNYEAQQDKSGLPNDRFSAERPEGSISTLTIQRTEQRDSAMYRCASSFGVTTTDTQYFGPGTRLTVL.